The clone carrying this T cell receptor (beta chain) appeared a single time. Its antigen is as yet unknown. This entry is derived from a study of shared clonotypes between healthy human individuals. Generated by immunoSEQ multiplex PCR, the TCRdb table keeps only in-frame clones and is missing some. This table holds 950,000 to 1,300,000 clones, 60% to 80% found once. Germline loops: CDR1 KGHSH, CDR2 LQKENI. Between the trimmed V and J ends, which lost 3 bases and 8 bases, there was a span of 19 bases. The CDR3 is 16 amino acids. Only Caucasian adults living in Nashville, Tennessee served as donors. Findings of the study overall: It was the few donors that limited the genetic and exposure-history diversity represented.

The clonotype originates from a man younger than 30 in good health. Sequencing was performed on memory CD4+ T cells sorted from blood. Subset indicated: CD45RA-negative fraction. The chain couples TRBV18 to TRBJ2-2; possible D gene TRBD1, 6 bases. CDR3 loop: CASSPGDTYRRGELFF. The CDR3 region has the DNA TGTGCCAGCTCACCCGGGGACACCTACCGTAGAGGGGAGCTGTTTTTT.